One T cell receptor (beta chain) is described in this entry. Its target is not known. A read error may produce the germline difference seen at one junction end. This record comes from a study of cytomegalovirus exposure and HLA in healthy donors. This CDR3 has 16 amino acids. Germline values: CDR1 SGHVS, CDR2 FQNEAQ. Points from the study as a whole: V segments that were indistinguishable, TRBV6-2 and TRBV6-3 among them, were omitted from analysis.

Primers for the PCR totalled 60 Vbeta and 13 Jbeta. TCRdb's copy holds only in-frame clones and misses some; the assay was immunoSEQ multiplex PCR. The table shows some 110,000 clones, with 65% occurring only once. The specimen was PBMCs. V gene TRBV7-8 combines with J gene TRBJ2-7, with TRBD1 identical over 8 bases. This sequence originates from a woman aged 40-49 years in good health and CMV-seropositive. The CDR3 region is CASSLAAGTGSYEQYF. CDR3 in DNA: TGTGCCAGCAGCCTAGCAGCCGGGACAGGCTCCTACGAGCAGTACTTC. Based on the CDR3 plus reference TRBV7-8 and TRBJ2-7, the full variable domain is GAGVSQSPRYKVAKRGQDVALRCDPISGHVSLFWYQQALGQGPEFLTYFQNEAQLDKSGLPSDRFFAERPEGSVSTLKIQRTQQEDSAVYLCASSLAAGTGSYEQYFGPGTRLTVT.